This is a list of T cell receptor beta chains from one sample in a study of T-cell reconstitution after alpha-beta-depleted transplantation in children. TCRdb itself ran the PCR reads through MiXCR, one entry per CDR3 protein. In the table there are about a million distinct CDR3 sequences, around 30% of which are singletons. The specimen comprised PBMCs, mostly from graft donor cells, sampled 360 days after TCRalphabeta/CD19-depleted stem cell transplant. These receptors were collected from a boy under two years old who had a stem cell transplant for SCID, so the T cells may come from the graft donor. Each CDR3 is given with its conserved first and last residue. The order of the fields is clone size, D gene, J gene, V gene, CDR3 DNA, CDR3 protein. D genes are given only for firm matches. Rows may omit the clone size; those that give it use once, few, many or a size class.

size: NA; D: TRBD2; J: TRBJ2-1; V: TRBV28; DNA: TGTGCCAGCAGCACCACCTTCGGGGGGGTATACAATGAGCAGTTCTTC; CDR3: CASSTTFGGVYNEQFF
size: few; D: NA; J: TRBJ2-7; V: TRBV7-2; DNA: TGTGCCAGCAGACCCCCCGGGGCAGGGATCTACGAGCAGTACTTC; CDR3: CASRPPGAGIYEQYF
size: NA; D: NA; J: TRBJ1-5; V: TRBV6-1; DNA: TGTGCCAGCAGTCGAACAGGGATCAATCAGCCCCAGCATTTT; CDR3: CASSRTGINQPQHF
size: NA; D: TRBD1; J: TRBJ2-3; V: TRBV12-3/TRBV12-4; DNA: TGTGCCAGCAGCGCCCACGGGACAGCTAGCACAGATACGCAGTATTTT; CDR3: CASSAHGTASTDTQYF
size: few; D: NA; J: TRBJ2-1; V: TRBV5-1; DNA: TGCGCCAGCAGCCCGCATCCGCGGGTCCCGGGCAATGAGCAGTTCTTC; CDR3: CASSPHPRVPGNEQFF
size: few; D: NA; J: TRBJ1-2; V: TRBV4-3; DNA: TGCGCCAGCAGCCAATTACATCGACAGGCGAAGGATTATGGCTACACCTTC; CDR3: CASSQLHRQAKDYGYTF
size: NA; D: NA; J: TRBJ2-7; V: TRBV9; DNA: TGTGCCAGCAGCGTATCGGGCGCTAGGGAGCAGTACTTC; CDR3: CASSVSGAREQYF
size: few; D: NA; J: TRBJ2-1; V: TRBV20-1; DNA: TGCAGTGCCCGGATAGGGGGATCCTCCTACAATGAGCAGTTCTTC; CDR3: CSARIGGSSYNEQFF
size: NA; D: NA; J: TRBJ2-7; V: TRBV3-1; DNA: TGTGCCAGCAGCGTTCGAAACGAGCAGTACTTC; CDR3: CASSVRNEQYF
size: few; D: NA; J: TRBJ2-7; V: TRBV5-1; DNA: TGCGCCAGCAGCCAAATACCGGGACTCTCCTACGAGCAGTACTTC; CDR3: CASSQIPGLSYEQYF
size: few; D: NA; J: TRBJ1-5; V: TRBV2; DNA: TGTGCCAGCAGCCAGACCAGGACTGGAAACAGCAATCAGCCCCAGCATTTT; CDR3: CASSQTRTGNSNQPQHF
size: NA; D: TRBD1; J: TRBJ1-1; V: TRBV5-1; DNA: TGCGCCAGCAGCTTAATAGACAGGGTTGTCGACACTGAAGCTTTCTTT; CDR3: CASSLIDRVVDTEAFF
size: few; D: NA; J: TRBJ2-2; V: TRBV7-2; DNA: TGTGCCAGCAGCTTAGAAAGGGGACCAGGCACCGGGGAGCTGTTTTTT; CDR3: CASSLERGPGTGELFF
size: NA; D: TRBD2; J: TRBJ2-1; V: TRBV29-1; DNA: TGCAGCGCTCTCCGGGGGACTAGTTATTATGAGCAGTTCTTC; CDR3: CSALRGTSYYEQFF
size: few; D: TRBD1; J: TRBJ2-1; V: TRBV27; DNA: TGTGCCAGCAGCTTAGGGGGCCGGAACAGGGTAATGGGTGAGCAGTTCTTC; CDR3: CASSLGGRNRVMGEQFF
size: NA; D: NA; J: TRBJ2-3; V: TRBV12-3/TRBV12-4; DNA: TGTGCCAGTCTGGGGGGGCGGACAGATACGCAGTATTTT; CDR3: CASLGGRTDTQYF
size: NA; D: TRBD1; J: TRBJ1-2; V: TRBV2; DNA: TGTGCCAGCCCGGAACAGGGGGGTAACTATGGCTACACCTTC; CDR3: CASPEQGGNYGYTF
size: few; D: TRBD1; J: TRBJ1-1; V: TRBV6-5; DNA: TGTGCCAGCAGTTTCTACGGGACAGTGAACACTGAAGCTTTCTTT; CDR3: CASSFYGTVNTEAFF
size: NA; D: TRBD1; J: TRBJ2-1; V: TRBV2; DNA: TGTGCCAGCAGTGTCCTGGGACAGGGGTACAATGAGCAGTTCTTC; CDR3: CASSVLGQGYNEQFF
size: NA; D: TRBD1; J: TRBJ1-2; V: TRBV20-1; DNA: TGCAGTGCTAGAGCAGGGGGCAACGGCTACACCTTC; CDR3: CSARAGGNGYTF
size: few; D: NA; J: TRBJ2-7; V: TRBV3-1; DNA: TGTGCCAGCAGCCAGACTCGGACACCCTACGAGCAGTACTTC; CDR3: CASSQTRTPYEQYF
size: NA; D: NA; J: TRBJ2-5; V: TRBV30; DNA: TGTGCCTGGAGTGTAACAGGGGAGACCCAGTACTTC; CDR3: CAWSVTGETQYF
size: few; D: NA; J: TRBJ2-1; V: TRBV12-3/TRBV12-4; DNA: TGTGCCAGCAGTCAACCGGGACTTTCAAGGACCTACAATGAGCAGTTCTTC; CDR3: CASSQPGLSRTYNEQFF
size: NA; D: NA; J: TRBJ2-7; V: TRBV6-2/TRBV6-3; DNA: TGTGCCAGCAGTTACCTCAGGGACGGCTCCTACGAGCAGTACTTC; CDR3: CASSYLRDGSYEQYF